This TCR beta chain was found in a study of T-cell reconstitution after alpha-beta-depleted transplantation in children. Study results and caveats: Counts and diversity of T cells one year after transplant came mostly from newly produced T cells.

A TCRbeta library incorporating unique molecular identifiers was prepared. TCRdb passed the PCR reads through MiXCR, listing each CDR3 protein once. The sample carries over 150,000 distinct CDR3 sequences, about 6% recorded once. There are many counts of this clonotype. Its antigen is currently unknown. Germline V lookup: CDR1 MDHEN, CDR2 SYDVKM. CDR3 length: 14 amino acids. Trimming removed 3 bases at V and 1 base at J, with 7 bases between. Sequencing used PBMCs, obtained before TCRalphabeta/CD19-depleted stem cell transplant. J is TRBJ2-1 and V is TRBV28, with D unresolved. This receptor was identified in a girl under two years old with combined immunodeficiency, due to receive a stem cell transplant. The DNA of the CDR3 is TGTGCCAGCAGTTTGCGCAGTTCCTACAATGAGCAGTTCTTC. Its protein is CASSLRSSYNEQFF.